This TCR beta chain derives from a study of blood T cell repertoires in COVID-19. In the study overall: Researchers got acute and convalescent COVID-19 samples from the United States, Italy and Spain. PBMCs, B-cell-depleted T cells, or T cells provided the cDNA or gDNA that made up the material.

Germline V gene sequence: CDR1 LGHDT, CDR2 YNNKEL (reference sequence). The length of the CDR3 is 13 residues. V gave up 2 bases and J gave up 6 bases, with 11 bases separating them. Authors' processing steps: Reference gene primers were amplified, and this amplification served to estimate nucleated cell counts. Generated by immunoSEQ multiplex PCR, the TCRdb table keeps only in-frame clones and is missing some. V, J and clone size were drawn from that table, and D and trimming were deduced from the DNA. This table holds a few hundred thousand clones, approximately 88% found once. V and J are TRBV3-1 (or the pseudogene TRBV3-2) and TRBJ2-7; unclear D gene. This receptor was taken from a woman in her thirties who had recovered from COVID-19. The sequenced material came from peripheral blood. DNA for the CDR3: TGTGCCAGCAGCCAAACGGAGACCGGCGAGCAGTACTTC. Protein sequence: CASSQTETGEQYF.